This T cell receptor (beta chain) was identified during a study of blood T cell repertoires in COVID-19 (dated by TCRdb to 2018 to 2021). About the investigation overall: Samples from collaborators originated in the United States, Italy and Spain and spanned both the acute and convalescent phases of COVID-19. The prospective study material was composed of cDNA or gDNA derived from T cells, B-cell-depleted T cells, or PBMCs. Deeply sampled blood TCRbeta repertoires from subjects exposed to, actively infected with, or recovered from COVID-19 were included in the dataset. The repertoires were released in a freely available public database meant as a resource for research on the immune response to SARS-CoV-2. Samples were obtained from the ongoing ImmuneRACE study (first 160 participants) and from about 1,300 subjects provided by 6 global collaborators. Nearly every sample came with metadata listing a de-identified subject ID, COVID-19 status, age in years and sex. Where available, HLA class I and class II types were taken from metadata supplied by the sample provider and were not determined by assay-based typing. What the research found in general, with its limitations: How much clinical and demographic metadata was included differed by source and by participant, and the metadata was provided uncurated.

The immunoSEQ Assay, a bias-controlled multiplex PCR, was used to amplify TCRbeta CDR3 regions from genomic DNA. The authors processed their data as follows. Within the assay, amplification of reference gene primers was used to estimate how many nucleated cells each sample contained. To quantify the absolute abundance of each unique TCRbeta CDR3 rearrangement, sequence reads were collapsed and filtered. For each sample, productive Simpson clonality was calculated by taking the square root of Simpson's diversity index across productive rearrangements. Entries here come from immuneACCESS through TCRdb and include only in-frame sequences with V and J called. Some clones fail to appear in such tables; in the studies checked, an unresolved V gene covers under half of the shortfall, and the cause of the remainder is unknown. V and J calls and clone size are those listed in that table; D and trimming were worked out from the DNA. The sample table holds 150,000 to 200,000 clones, of which nearly 90% were seen once. 1.5% to 2% of the sample lies in the top ten.

Remarks on this clone: This receptor's antigen is unknown. No much larger clone is present one base from it, and per-base qualities are unavailable.

Samples from volunteer blood donors who had recovered from COVID-19 were contributed by a second Seattle source. Each collaborating institution followed its own protocols to collect whole blood in K2EDTA tubes. For TCRbeta analysis, collaborators shipped samples as frozen whole blood, isolated PBMCs, or DNA extracted from either of those sample types. Reading from cysteine to phenylalanine, the CDR3 counts 14 amino acids. Just the 42-base CDR3 DNA is kept, in frame starting at base 1. V is reduced by 2 bases and J by 2 bases, leaving a spacing of 9 bases between them. Reading the germline V gene gives CDR1 MNHEY and CDR2 SVGAGI.

Here the chain combines TRBV6-5 and TRBJ1-2; the D gene is perhaps TRBD1, on 5 matching bases. What was sequenced was peripheral blood. The TCR originated in a man aged 18 to 35 who had recovered from COVID-19. The CDR3 sequence is CASSYRGINYGYTF. The base sequence is TGTGCCAGCAGTTACAGGGGTATCAACTATGGCTACACCTTC.